This T cell receptor beta chain was retrieved from a study of control samples from healthy donors and cancer patients. Germline assignment: CDR1 KGHSH and CDR2 LQKENI. Trimming took 0 bases from V and 4 from J, leaving 15 bases between them. CDR3 size: 16 residues. The assay was immunoSEQ multiplex PCR, and TCRdb's table has in-frame clones only and misses some. The data hold some 120,000 clones, with 80% to 90% observed a single time. The source of this sequence is a man between 40 and 49 years old in good health. The chain recombines TRBV18 with TRBJ1-2, with D unresolved. The specimen was blood. In DNA, the CDR3 is TGTGCCAGCTCACCACCGAACGAGGCAGCTATCTATGGCTACACCTTC. Translating gives CASSPPNEAAIYGYTF.